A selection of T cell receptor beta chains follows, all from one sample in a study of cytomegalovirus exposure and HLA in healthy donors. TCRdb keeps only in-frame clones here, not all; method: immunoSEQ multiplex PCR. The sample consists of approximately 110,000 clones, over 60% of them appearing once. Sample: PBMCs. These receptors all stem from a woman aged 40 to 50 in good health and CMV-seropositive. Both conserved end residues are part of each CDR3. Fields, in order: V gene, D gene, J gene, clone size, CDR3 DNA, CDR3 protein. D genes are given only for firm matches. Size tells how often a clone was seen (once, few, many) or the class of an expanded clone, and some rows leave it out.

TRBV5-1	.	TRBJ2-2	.	TGCGCCAGCAGCTTAGGGCAGGGAACCGGGGAGCTGTTTTTT	CASSLGQGTGELFF
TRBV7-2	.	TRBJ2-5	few	TGTGCCAGCAGCTTAAACAGGATAGAGACCCAGTACTTC	CASSLNRIETQYF
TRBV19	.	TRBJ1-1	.	TGTGCCAGTAGTCCGGGACTGCGGAACACTGAAGCTTTCTTT	CASSPGLRNTEAFF
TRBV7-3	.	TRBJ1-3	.	TGTGCCAGCAGCCGGGACGGGGGTCACACCATATATTTT	CASSRDGGHTIYF
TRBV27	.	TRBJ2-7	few	TGTGCCAGCAGTTTTGGCGCGGGGCACGAGCAGTACTTC	CASSFGAGHEQYF
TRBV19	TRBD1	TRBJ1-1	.	TGTGCCAGTAGTTTAAGGGGACAGTCGAACACTGAAGCTTTCTTT	CASSLRGQSNTEAFF
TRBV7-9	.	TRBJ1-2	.	TGTGCCAGCACCCTGGGGGGGCAGGGCTACACCTTC	CASTLGGQGYTF
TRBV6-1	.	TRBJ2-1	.	TGTGCCAGCGGGGGACTCCTCTCCTACAATGAGCAGTTCTTC	CASGGLLSYNEQFF
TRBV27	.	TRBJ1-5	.	TGTGCCAGCAGTTTTTATAATCAGCCCCAGCATTTT	CASSFYNQPQHF
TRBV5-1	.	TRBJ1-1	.	TGCGCCAGCAGCTTGGCATCAGGATTCACTGAAGCTTTCTTT	CASSLASGFTEAFF
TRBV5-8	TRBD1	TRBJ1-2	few	TGTGCCAGCAGCTTGGCCGGCAGGGGGGCTGGAGCTAACTATGGCTACACCTTC	CASSLAGRGAGANYGYTF
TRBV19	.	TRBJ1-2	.	TGTGCCAGTAGTAACCGGAGAGCTAACTATGGCTACACCTTC	CASSNRRANYGYTF
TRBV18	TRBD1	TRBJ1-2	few	TGTGCCAGCTCACCACCGAGGGGGCTTAGATATGGCTACACCTTC	CASSPPRGLRYGYTF
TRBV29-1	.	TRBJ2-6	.	TGCAGCTGCGGCGCGGCCAACTCTGGGGCCAACGTCCTGACTTTC	CSCGAANSGANVLTF
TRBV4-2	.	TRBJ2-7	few	TGTGCCAGCAGCCACCTACTCGACATAGCGAGCGGCTCCTACGAGCAGTACTTC	CASSHLLDIASGSYEQYF
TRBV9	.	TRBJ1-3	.	TGTGCCAGCAGCGTAGGACGGGTTAGTGGAAACACCATATATTTT	CASSVGRVSGNTIYF
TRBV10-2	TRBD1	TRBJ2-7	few	TGCGCCAGCAGACCCCCCGGGACAGCCTACGAGCAGTACTTC	CASRPPGTAYEQYF
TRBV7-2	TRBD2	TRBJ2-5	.	TGTGCCAGCAGCAAAAATAGCGGGTTCGGAGAGACCCAGTACTTC	CASSKNSGFGETQYF
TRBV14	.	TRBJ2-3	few	TGTGCCAGCAGCTACACAGATACGCAGTATTTT	CASSYTDTQYF
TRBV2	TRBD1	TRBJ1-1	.	TGTGCCAGCAGGAACAGGGGGAGCAACACTGAAGCTTTCTTT	CASRNRGSNTEAFF
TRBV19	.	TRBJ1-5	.	TGTGCCAGTGGGTCACGCGCGCGGGGACCCCAGCATTTT	CASGSRARGPQHF
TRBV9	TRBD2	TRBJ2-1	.	TGTGCCAGCAGCCCTAATTCCGGGACTAGCTTCGATGAGCAGTTCTTC	CASSPNSGTSFDEQFF
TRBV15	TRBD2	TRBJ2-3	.	TGTGCCACCAGCAGAGGCGGAGCGGGAGGAGGAGATACGCAGTATTTT	CATSRGGAGGGDTQYF
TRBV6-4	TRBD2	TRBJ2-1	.	TGTGCCAGCAGTGACTCCCCCTTCCTAGCGGGAGAAAGCAATGAGCAGTTCTTC	CASSDSPFLAGESNEQFF
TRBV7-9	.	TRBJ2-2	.	TGTGCCAGCAGCCCTGGTGGGGGGACCGGGGAGCTGTTTTTT	CASSPGGGTGELFF
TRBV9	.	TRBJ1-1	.	TGTGCCAGCAGCGCCGGGGGACTTGAAGTGAACACTGAAGCTTTCTTT	CASSAGGLEVNTEAFF
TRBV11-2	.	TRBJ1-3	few	TGTGCCAGCAGCTCTCAGGGAAACACCATATATTTT	CASSSQGNTIYF
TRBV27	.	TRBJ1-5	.	TGTGCCAGCAGTTTGGTCAGGCCCCAGCATTTT	CASSLVRPQHF
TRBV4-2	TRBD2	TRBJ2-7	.	TGTGCCAGCAGCCAAGGGGGACTAGCGGGAGGGTACTACGAGCAGTACTTC	CASSQGGLAGGYYEQYF
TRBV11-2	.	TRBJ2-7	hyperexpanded	TGTGCCAGCAGCTTAGACCCGACTTTCTCCTACGAGCAGTACTTC	CASSLDPTFSYEQYF
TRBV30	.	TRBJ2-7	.	TGTGCCTGGACGAGGGGGGGCTACGAGCAGTACTTC	CAWTRGGYEQYF
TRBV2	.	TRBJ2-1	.	TGTGCCAGCAGTTCCTTCAATGAGCAGTTCTTC	CASSSFNEQFF
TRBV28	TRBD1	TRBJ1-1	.	TGTGCCAGCAGTTTCTCCCCGTACAAGGGGGCAACTGAAGCTTTCTTT	CASSFSPYKGATEAFF
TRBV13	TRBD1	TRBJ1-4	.	TGTGCCAGCAGCGCCGGGACAGGCAATGAAAAACTGTTTTTT	CASSAGTGNEKLFF
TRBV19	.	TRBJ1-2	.	TGTGCCAGTAGTATAGATCAAGGGGAAGCTATGCGCTACACCTTC	CASSIDQGEAMRYTF
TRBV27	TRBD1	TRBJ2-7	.	TGTGCCAGCCTCAGAAGGGACAGGGGAAACGAGCAGTACTTC	CASLRRDRGNEQYF
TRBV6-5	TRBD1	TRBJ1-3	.	TGTGCCAGCAGCGGACAGGGGGTAAACACCATATATTTT	CASSGQGVNTIYF
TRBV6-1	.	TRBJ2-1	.	TGTGCCAGCAGTCCCTCTTACAATGAGCAGTTCTTC	CASSPSYNEQFF